The clone carrying this TCR beta chain has a count of ten or more. Its antigen is not known. Library preparation (for TCRbeta) was performed with unique molecular identifiers. TCRdb re-called the PCR reads through MiXCR, storing one row per CDR3 protein. The repertoire holds roughly 400,000 distinct CDR3 sequences, over 40% seen once, with 27% in the top ten. This sample was included in a study of T-cell reconstitution after alpha-beta-depleted transplantation in children. Study-wide results and caveats: After one year, T-cell counts and TCRbeta diversity mostly came from new T cells. Some patients' high day-60 TCRbeta diversity was attributed to recipient cells surviving conditioning. Expanded clones from the graft, numbering several hundred, reportedly supplied alpha-beta T cells about two months after transplant.

The origin of this receptor is a girl under 10 years old with aplastic anemia, due to receive a stem cell transplant. This material consisted of PBMCs, taken before TCRalphabeta/CD19-depleted stem cell transplant.

The CDR3 nucleotides are TGTGCCAGCAGCTTAACGGGAGCCGGGGAGCTGTTTTTT. Amino acid sequence: CASSLTGAGELFF. The gene calls are TRBV7-3 and TRBJ2-2, with a possible D match to TRBD2 (5 bases). Trimming shortened V by 0 bases and J by 6 bases, and 5 bases separated the two germline ends. This CDR3 comprises 13 residues. The V gene's germline CDR1 is SGHTA and CDR2 FQGTGA. Full variable domain (remainder filled in from reference TRBV7-3 and TRBJ2-2): GAGVSQTPSNKVTEKGKYVELRCDPISGHTALYWYRQSLGQGPEFLIYFQGTGAADDSGLPNDRFFAVRPEGSVSTLKIQRTERGDSAVYLCASSLTGAGELFFGEGSRLTVL.